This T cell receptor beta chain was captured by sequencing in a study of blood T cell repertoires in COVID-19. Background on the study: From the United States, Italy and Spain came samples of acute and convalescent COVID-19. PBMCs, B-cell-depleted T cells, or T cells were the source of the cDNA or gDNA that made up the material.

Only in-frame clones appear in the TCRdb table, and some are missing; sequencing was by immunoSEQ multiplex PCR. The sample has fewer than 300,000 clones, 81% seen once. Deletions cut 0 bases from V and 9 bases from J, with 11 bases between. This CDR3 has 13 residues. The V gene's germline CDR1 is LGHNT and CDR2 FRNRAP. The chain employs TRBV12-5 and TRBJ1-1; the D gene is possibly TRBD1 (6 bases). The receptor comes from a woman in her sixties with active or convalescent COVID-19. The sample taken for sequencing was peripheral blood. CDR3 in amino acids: CASGLVDRSKAFF. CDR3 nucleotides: TGTGCTAGTGGTTTGGTAGACAGGTCTAAAGCTTTCTTT.